These T cell receptor beta chains were read from a single sample in a study of cytomegalovirus exposure and HLA in healthy donors. Data came from immunoSEQ multiplex PCR; TCRdb stores just in-frame clones and leaves some out. In the table there are approximately 92,000 clones, around 85% of which are singletons. Sequenced sample: PBMCs. The receptors derive from a girl under 10 years old in good health and CMV-seropositive. Each CDR3 is given without its conserved first and last residue.

TRBV6-5	TRBJ2-7	ASSYSTSGTYEQY
TRBV5-4	TRBJ1-1	ASSRFGGDTEAF
TRBV19	TRBJ2-3	ASRGGLNTDTQY
TRBV7-9	TRBJ2-5	ASSGKQGANGETQY
TRBV30	TRBJ2-1	AWSRFSGNEQF
TRBV7-3	TRBJ2-7	ASSLGQGASDEQY
TRBV7-2	TRBJ2-7	ASSNQGAIDEQY
TRBV7-2	TRBJ2-7	ASSLEVGQIYEQY
TRBV29-1	TRBJ1-4	SVVEGLGTNEKLF
TRBV6-5	TRBJ2-1	ASRSAASGRKF
TRBV4-1	TRBJ2-1	ASSQGLADPSYNEQF
TRBV30	TRBJ2-7	AWSSGMKYEQY
TRBV12-5	TRBJ2-7	ASGFQGSEQY
TRBV20-1	TRBJ1-1	SRRGTEAF
TRBV4-3	TRBJ1-2	ASSQDKGADGYT
TRBV30	TRBJ1-1	AWRDRGEAF
TRBV7-2	TRBJ1-2	ASSSASPGQGSVRGYT
TRBV6-5	TRBJ2-7	ASSYSTAGGDEQY
TRBV5-8	TRBJ2-7	ASSSLSYEQY
TRBV6-1	TRBJ1-1	ASSESWSPGAF
TRBV28	TRBJ2-7	ATRTWGDYEQY
TRBV19	TRBJ1-2	ASSPGQGAAT
TRBV6-5	TRBJ2-1	ASSRWNEQF
TRBV7-9	TRBJ1-1	ASSSTSGRGPNTEAF
TRBV10-3	TRBJ1-2	AISEPGIDRGRNYGYT
TRBV28	TRBJ1-5	ASSRRQGAAIQPQH
TRBV29-1	TRBJ1-4	SAQGTNEKLF
TRBV7-9	TRBJ2-7	ASSWTRDSSYEQY
TRBV5-8	TRBJ1-5	ASSPRTGTNQPQH
TRBV2	TRBJ2-2	ASRRTGSNTGELF
TRBV15	TRBJ1-1	ATSRQRGTEAF
TRBV9	TRBJ2-3	ASSVAGGSTDTQY